This T cell receptor beta chain was sequenced in a study of T cell responses to AZD1222 COVID-19 vaccine. Sequenced by immunoSEQ multiplex PCR; TCRdb stores in-frame clones only, minus some. Of 95,000 to 150,000 clones listed, 90% to 95% are singletons. General study findings and limits: Regions 160-218 and 743-854 dominated among vaccine-associated CD4 TCRs spanning spike. Baseline antibody screening turned up just a handful of seropositive AZD1222 recipients. Clonal diversity was possibly underestimated, and white British individuals and females predominated among donors.

Notes on this clone: Its antigen is as yet unknown.

Germline CDR1 is SGHVS and CDR2 is FQNEAQ. Trimming removed 5 bases at V and 7 bases at J, with 11 bases between. CDR3 length equals 12 residues. Sample: peripheral blood, taken 28 days after the second AZD1222 dose. This receptor was identified in an adult who received the AZD1222 COVID-19 vaccine. V and J are TRBV7-8 and TRBJ1-1; a possible D gene is TRBD1 (5 bases). In DNA form, the CDR3 reads TGTGCCAGCAGCAGAGTGGGGGTTGAAGCTTTCTTT. This translates into CASSRVGVEAFF.